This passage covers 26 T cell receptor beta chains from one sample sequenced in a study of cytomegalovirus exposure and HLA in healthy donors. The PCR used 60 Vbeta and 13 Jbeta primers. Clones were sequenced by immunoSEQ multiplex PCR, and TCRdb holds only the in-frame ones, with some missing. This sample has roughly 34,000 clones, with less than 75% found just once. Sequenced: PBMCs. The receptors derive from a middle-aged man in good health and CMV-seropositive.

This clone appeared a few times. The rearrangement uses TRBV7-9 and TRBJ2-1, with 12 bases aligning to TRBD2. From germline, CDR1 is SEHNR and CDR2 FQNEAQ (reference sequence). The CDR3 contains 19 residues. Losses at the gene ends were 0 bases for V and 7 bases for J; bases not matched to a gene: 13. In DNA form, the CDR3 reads TGTGCCAGCAGCTTAGCGCGGGGGCTAGCGGGGGGGCCAGGGAATGAGCAGTTCTTC. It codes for CASSLARGLAGGPGNEQFF.

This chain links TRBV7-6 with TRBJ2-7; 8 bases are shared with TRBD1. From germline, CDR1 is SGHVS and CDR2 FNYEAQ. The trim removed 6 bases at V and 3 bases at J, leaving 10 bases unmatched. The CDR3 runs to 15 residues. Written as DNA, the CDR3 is TGTGCCAGCAGTCAAAGGACAGGGCCCTTCTACGAGCAGTACTTC. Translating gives CASSQRTGPFYEQYF.

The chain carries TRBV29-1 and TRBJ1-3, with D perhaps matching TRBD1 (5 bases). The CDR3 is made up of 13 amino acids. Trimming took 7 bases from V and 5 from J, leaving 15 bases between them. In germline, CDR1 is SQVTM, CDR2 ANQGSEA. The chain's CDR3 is CSATGTTRNTIYF. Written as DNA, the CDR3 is TGCAGCGCCACAGGAACAACCCGAAACACCATATATTTT.

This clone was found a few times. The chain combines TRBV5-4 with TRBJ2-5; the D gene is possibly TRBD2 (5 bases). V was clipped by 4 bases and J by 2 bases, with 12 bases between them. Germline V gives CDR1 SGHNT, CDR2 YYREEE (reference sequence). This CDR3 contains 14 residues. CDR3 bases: TGTGCCAGCAGCCCCGTTAGGAGGCAAGAGACCCAGTACTTC. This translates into CASSPVRRQETQYF.

The CDR3 sequence is CASSLPSGLTDTQYF. The CDR3 DNA follows: TGTGCCAGCAGCTTGCCTAGCGGGCTCACAGATACGCAGTATTTT. The V gene is TRBV5-6, the J gene TRBJ2-3; 8 positions match TRBD2. Germline V gives CDR1 SGHDT, CDR2 YYEEEE. The CDR3 is 15 amino acids. J was trimmed by 2 bases and V by 1 base; bases with no gene match: 3.

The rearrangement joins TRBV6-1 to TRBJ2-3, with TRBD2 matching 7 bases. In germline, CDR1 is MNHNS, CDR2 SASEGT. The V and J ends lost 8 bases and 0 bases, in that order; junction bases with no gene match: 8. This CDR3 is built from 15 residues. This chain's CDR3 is CASGAERGSTDTQYF. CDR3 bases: TGTGCCAGCGGTGCCGAGCGGGGTAGCACAGATACGCAGTATTTT.

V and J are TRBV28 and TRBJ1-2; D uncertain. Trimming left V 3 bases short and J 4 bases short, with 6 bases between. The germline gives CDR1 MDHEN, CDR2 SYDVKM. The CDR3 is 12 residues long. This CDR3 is CASSLALYGYTF. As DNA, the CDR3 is TGTGCCAGCAGTTTGGCCCTCTATGGCTACACCTTC.

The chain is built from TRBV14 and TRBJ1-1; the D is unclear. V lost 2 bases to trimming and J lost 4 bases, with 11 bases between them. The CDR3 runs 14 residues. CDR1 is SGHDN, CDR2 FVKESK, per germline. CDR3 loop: CASSQMRAGTEAFF. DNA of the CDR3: TGTGCCAGCAGCCAAATGAGGGCCGGCACTGAAGCTTTCTTT.

This CDR3 reads CASSIGTGGTDTQYF. In nucleotides, the CDR3 is TGTGCCAGTAGTATAGGGACAGGGGGAACAGATACGCAGTATTTT. The chain recombines TRBV19 with TRBJ2-3, with TRBD1 matching 10 bases. Germline loops: CDR1 LNHDA, CDR2 SQIVND (reference sequence). This CDR3 contains 15 residues. V was clipped by 1 base and J by 3 bases; unmatched bases: 1.

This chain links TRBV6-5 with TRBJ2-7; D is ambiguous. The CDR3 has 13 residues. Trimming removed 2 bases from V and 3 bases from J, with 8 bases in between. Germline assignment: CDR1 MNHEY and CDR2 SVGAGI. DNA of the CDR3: TGTGCCAGCAGTTACGGAGTGATCTACGAGCAGTACTTC. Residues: CASSYGVIYEQYF.

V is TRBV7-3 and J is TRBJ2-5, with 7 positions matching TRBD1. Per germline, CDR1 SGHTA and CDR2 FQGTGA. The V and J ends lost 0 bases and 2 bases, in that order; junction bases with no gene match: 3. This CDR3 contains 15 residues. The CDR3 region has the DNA TGTGCCAGCAGCTTAACCCCGGGACAGCAAGAGACCCAGTACTTC. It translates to CASSLTPGQQETQYF.

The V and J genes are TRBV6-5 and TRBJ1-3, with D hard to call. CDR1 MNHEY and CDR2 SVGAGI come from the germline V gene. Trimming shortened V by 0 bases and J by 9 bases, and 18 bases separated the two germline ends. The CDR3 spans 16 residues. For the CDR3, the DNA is TGTGCCAGCAGTTACTCGATGTCCACCACCGCCGGCACCATATATTTT. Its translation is CASSYSMSTTAGTIYF.

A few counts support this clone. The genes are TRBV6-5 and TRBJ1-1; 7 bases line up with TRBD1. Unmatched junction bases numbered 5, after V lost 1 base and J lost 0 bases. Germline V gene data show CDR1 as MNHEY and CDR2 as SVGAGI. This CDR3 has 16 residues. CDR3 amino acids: CASSYFLQGLNTEAFF. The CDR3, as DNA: TGTGCCAGCAGTTACTTTCTACAGGGGCTGAACACTGAAGCTTTCTTT.

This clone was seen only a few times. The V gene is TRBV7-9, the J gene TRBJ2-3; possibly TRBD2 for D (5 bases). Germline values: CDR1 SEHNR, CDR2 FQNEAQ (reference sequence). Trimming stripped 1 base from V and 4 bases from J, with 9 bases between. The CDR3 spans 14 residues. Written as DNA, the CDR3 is TGTGCCAGCAGCTTAGAGGTGAGGGCAGATACGCAGTATTTT. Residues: CASSLEVRADTQYF.

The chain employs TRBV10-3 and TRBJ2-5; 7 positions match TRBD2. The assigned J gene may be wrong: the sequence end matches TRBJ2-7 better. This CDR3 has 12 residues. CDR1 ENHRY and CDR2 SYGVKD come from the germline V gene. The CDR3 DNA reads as TGTGCCATCAGGGGGGGGTTCTACGAGCAGTACTTC. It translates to CAIRGGFYEQYF.

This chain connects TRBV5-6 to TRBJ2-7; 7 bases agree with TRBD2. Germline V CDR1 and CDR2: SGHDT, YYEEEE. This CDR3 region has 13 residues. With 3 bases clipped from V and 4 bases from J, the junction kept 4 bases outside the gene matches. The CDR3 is CASSWGGTYEQYF. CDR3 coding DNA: TGTGCCAGCAGCTGGGGGGGGACGTACGAGCAGTACTTC. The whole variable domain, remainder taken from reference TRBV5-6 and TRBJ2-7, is DAGVTQSPTHLIKTRGQQVTLRCSPKSGHDTVSWYQQALGQGPQFIFQYYEEEERQRGNFPDRFSGHQFPNYSSELNVNALLLGDSALYLCASSWGGTYEQYFGPGTRLTVT.

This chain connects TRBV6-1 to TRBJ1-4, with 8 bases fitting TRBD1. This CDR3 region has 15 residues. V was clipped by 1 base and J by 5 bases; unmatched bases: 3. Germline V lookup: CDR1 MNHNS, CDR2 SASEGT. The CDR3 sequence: CASSEGGTGNEKLFF. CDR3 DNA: TGTGCCAGCAGTGAAGGCGGGACAGGCAATGAAAAACTGTTTTTT.

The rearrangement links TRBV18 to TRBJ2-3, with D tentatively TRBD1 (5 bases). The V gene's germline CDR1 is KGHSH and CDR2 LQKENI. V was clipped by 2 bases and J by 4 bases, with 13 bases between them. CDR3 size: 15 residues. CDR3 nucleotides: TGTGCCAGCTCACCAAATCAACCACAGGCAGATACGCAGTATTTT. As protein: CASSPNQPQADTQYF.

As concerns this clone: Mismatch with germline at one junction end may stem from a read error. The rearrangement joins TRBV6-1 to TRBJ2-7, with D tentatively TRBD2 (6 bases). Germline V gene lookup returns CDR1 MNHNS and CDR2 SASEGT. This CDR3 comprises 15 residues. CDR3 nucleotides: TGTGCCAGCAGTTCTCTTGAGAGTTCTGATTTAGGCGGGGACTTC. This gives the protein CASSSLESSDLGGDF.

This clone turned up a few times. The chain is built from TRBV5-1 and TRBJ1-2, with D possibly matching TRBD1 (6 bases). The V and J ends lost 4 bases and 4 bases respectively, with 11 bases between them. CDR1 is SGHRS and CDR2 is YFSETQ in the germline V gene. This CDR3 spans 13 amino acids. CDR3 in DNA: TGCGCCAGCAGCCGAGAGGGGGTCTATGGCTACACCTTC. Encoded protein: CASSREGVYGYTF. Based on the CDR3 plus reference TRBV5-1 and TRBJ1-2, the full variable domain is KAGVTQTPRYLIKTRGQQVTLSCSPISGHRSVSWYQQTPGQGLQFLFEYFSETQRNKGNFPGRFSGRQFSNSRSEMNVSTLELGDSALYLCASSREGVYGYTFGSGTRLTVV.

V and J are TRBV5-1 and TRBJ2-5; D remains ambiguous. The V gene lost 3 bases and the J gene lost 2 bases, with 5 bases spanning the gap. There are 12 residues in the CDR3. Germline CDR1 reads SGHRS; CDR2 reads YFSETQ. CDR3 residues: CASSYIQETQYF. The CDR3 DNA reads TGCGCCAGCAGCTATATTCAAGAGACCCAGTACTTC.

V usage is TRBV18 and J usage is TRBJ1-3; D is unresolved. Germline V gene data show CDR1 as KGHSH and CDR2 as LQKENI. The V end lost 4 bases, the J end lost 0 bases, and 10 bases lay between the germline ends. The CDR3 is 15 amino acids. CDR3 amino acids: CASSREKSSGNTIYF. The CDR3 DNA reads TGTGCCAGCTCACGCGAAAAGTCCTCTGGAAACACCATATATTTT.

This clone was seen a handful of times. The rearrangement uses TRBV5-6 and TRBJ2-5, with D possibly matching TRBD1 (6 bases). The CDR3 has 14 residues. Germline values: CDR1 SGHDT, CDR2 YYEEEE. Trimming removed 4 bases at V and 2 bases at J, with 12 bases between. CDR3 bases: TGTGCCAGCAGCCCAACAGGGCCTCAAGAGACCCAGTACTTC. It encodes CASSPTGPQETQYF.

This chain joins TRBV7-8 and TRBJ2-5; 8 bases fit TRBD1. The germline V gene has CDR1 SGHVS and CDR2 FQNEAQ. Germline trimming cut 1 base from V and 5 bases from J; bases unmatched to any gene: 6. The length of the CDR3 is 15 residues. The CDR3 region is CASSLVKTGGETQYF. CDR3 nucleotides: TGTGCCAGCAGCTTAGTAAAAACAGGGGGTGAGACCCAGTACTTC.

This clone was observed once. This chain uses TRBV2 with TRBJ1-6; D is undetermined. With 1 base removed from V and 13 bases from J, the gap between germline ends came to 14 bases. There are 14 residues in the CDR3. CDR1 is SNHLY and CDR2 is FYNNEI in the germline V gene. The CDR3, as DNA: TGTGCCAGCAGTGAAGGATACCAGAAATATCCCCTCCACTTT. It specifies CASSEGYQKYPLHF.

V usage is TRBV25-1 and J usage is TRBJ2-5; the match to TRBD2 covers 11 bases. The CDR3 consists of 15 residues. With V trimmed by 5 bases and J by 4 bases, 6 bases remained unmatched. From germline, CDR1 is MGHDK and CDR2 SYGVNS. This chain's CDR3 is CASSINSGGGETQYF. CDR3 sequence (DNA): TGTGCCAGCAGTATTAATAGCGGGGGGGGAGAGACCCAGTACTTC.